The rows below give T cell receptor beta chains drawn from one sample of a study of graft-versus-host responses after intestinal transplantation. These receptors have no identified antigens. Only in-frame clones appear in the TCRdb table, and some are missing; sequencing was by immunoSEQ multiplex PCR. The sample lists about 120,000 clones; roughly 96% were seen once. The sample in question was unstimulated CD8+ T cells sorted from spleen or lymph node cells, obtained before intestinal transplant. Source of these receptors: a human donor who received an intestinal transplant. Both conserved end residues are part of each CDR3. D genes are given only for firm matches. The size of a clone is reported for some rows only, either as once, few or many, or as a class for expanded clones.

D gene,V gene,clone size,J gene,CDR3 protein,CDR3 DNA
.,TRBV5-6,.,TRBJ1-1,CASSGRGENTEAFF,TGTGCCAGCAGCGGGAGGGGAGAAAACACTGAAGCTTTCTTT
.,TRBV7-7,.,TRBJ2-6,CASSSTASGANVLTF,TGTGCTAGCAGCTCGACAGCCTCTGGGGCCAACGTCCTGACTTTC
.,TRBV7-8,.,TRBJ2-6,CASSLELSGAVSGANVLTF,TGTGCCAGCAGCTTAGAATTATCAGGGGCGGTCTCTGGGGCCAACGTCCTGACTTTC
.,TRBV4-3,.,TRBJ1-2,CASSQSVFRGVEGYTF,TGCGCCAGCAGCCAGTCGGTTTTTAGGGGTGTTGAGGGCTACACCTTC
TRBD1,TRBV6-1,.,TRBJ1-1,CASSFRDRGNTEAFF,TGTGCCAGCAGTTTCAGGGACAGGGGGAACACTGAAGCTTTCTTT
.,TRBV28,.,TRBJ2-1,CASSSPKGEQFF,TGTGCCAGCAGTTCCCCGAAGGGAGAGCAGTTCTTC
.,TRBV5-6,.,TRBJ2-1,CASSFGGSYNEQFF,TGTGCCAGCAGCTTCGGGGGCTCCTACAATGAGCAGTTCTTC
.,TRBV2,.,TRBJ2-1,CASSEAQFEQFF,TGTGCCAGCAGTGAAGCGCAGTTTGAGCAGTTCTTC
TRBD1,TRBV7-4,.,TRBJ1-1,CASSQGQGEDTEAFF,TGTGCCAGCAGCCAGGGACAGGGAGAGGACACTGAAGCTTTCTTT
.,TRBV19,.,TRBJ1-1,CASSIGAVEAFF,TGTGCCAGTAGTATTGGGGCGGTTGAAGCTTTCTTT
TRBD2,TRBV4-1,.,TRBJ2-7,CASSPTSGGSYEQYF,TGCGCCAGCAGCCCGACTAGCGGGGGCTCCTACGAGCAGTACTTC
.,TRBV25-1,.,TRBJ2-1,CASSEWVGVEQFF,TGTGCCAGCAGTGAATGGGTAGGGGTTGAGCAGTTCTTC
.,TRBV5-6,.,TRBJ2-2,CASSLGGLLGGELFF,TGTGCCAGCAGCTTGGGCGGACTCCTAGGCGGGGAGCTGTTTTTT
TRBD1,TRBV27,.,TRBJ2-7,CASSLSPGGGEQYF,TGTGCCAGCAGTTTATCGCCAGGGGGCGGCGAGCAGTACTTC
.,TRBV27,.,TRBJ2-5,CASSLITGPQETQYF,TGTGCCAGCAGTTTAATAACAGGCCCGCAAGAGACCCAGTACTTC
.,TRBV5-6,.,TRBJ1-2,CASSLEGALVSWGYTF,TGTGCCAGCAGCTTGGAAGGGGCTCTGGTATCGTGGGGCTACACCTTC
.,TRBV28,.,TRBJ1-4,CASPLEGREKLFF,TGTGCCAGCCCGTTGGAGGGGAGGGAAAAACTGTTTTTT
.,TRBV10-3,.,TRBJ1-1,CAITPRGANTEAFF,TGTGCCATCACCCCGAGAGGGGCGAACACTGAAGCTTTCTTT
.,TRBV27,.,TRBJ2-7,CASSSLAIYEQYF,TGTGCCAGCAGTAGCCTAGCGATCTACGAGCAGTACTTC
.,TRBV4-3,.,TRBJ1-4,CASSQGVGLATNEKLFF,TGCGCCAGCAGCCAAGGGGTGGGGCTTGCAACTAATGAAAAACTGTTTTTT
.,TRBV11-2,.,TRBJ2-7,CASSSNRDEQYF,TGTGCCAGCAGCTCCAACAGGGACGAGCAGTACTTC
TRBD2,TRBV5-1,.,TRBJ2-1,CASRYGGRTYNEQFF,TGCGCCAGCCGCTATGGCGGGAGGACCTACAATGAGCAGTTCTTC
TRBD2,TRBV4-1,.,TRBJ2-1,CASSQDQAGGNEQFF,TGCGCCAGCAGCCAAGATCAAGCGGGAGGCAATGAGCAGTTCTTC
.,TRBV27,.,TRBJ1-1,CASSFEALPNTEAFF,TGTGCCAGCAGTTTTGAGGCACTCCCGAACACTGAAGCTTTCTTT
.,TRBV30,once,TRBJ1-5,CAWSDYGTTIHQPQHF,TGTGCCTGGAGTGATTATGGGACTACTATTCATCAGCCCCAGCATTTT
.,TRBV30,.,TRBJ2-7,CAWRGRSSYEQYF,TGTGCCTGGAGAGGGCGTAGCTCCTACGAGCAGTACTTC
.,TRBV7-9,.,TRBJ1-4,CASSEGHEKLFF,TGTGCCAGCAGCGAGGGGCATGAAAAACTGTTTTTT
.,TRBV9,.,TRBJ2-1,CASSRWSNQNYNEQFF,TGTGCCAGCAGCCGCTGGAGCAACCAAAATTACAATGAGCAGTTCTTC
.,TRBV19,once,TRBJ2-6,CASLPARPGANVLTF,TGTGCCAGCCTTCCGGCTCGCCCTGGGGCCAACGTCCTGACTTTC
.,TRBV7-9,.,TRBJ2-5,CASSLGLQETQYF,TGTGCCAGCAGCTTAGGACTACAAGAGACCCAGTACTTC
TRBD1,TRBV14,.,TRBJ1-2,CASSQPGTANYGYTF,TGTGCCAGCAGCCAACCCGGGACAGCGAACTATGGCTACACCTTC
TRBD2,TRBV4-1,.,TRBJ2-1,CASSQPRLADNEQFF,TGCGCCAGCAGCCAACCTAGACTAGCCGACAATGAGCAGTTCTTC
.,TRBV4-3,.,TRBJ2-7,CASSQGGAATTEQYF,TGCGCCAGCAGCCAAGGGGGGGCTGCTACTACGGAGCAGTACTTC
TRBD2,TRBV27,once,TRBJ2-1,CASSLSGREEFF,TGTGCCAGCAGTTTATCGGGGAGGGAGGAGTTCTTC
TRBD2,TRBV30,.,TRBJ2-1,CAWSLAGDTSGEQFF,TGTGCCTGGAGTTTGGCGGGGGATACTAGCGGAGAGCAGTTCTTC
TRBD1,TRBV7-8,.,TRBJ1-5,CASSFIWTGGFQNQPQHF,TGTGCCAGCAGCTTCATCTGGACAGGGGGTTTTCAGAATCAGCCCCAGCATTTT
TRBD2,TRBV7-2,.,TRBJ2-3,CASSLGAGGVDTQYF,TGTGCCAGCAGCTTAGGAGCGGGAGGGGTAGATACGCAGTATTTT
.,TRBV18,.,TRBJ1-2,CASSLPGESYGYTF,TGTGCCAGCTCATTGCCAGGGGAAAGCTATGGCTACACCTTC
TRBD2,TRBV7-2,.,TRBJ2-7,CASSLDGTTFSYEQYF,TGTGCCAGCAGCTTAGACGGGACTACCTTCTCCTACGAGCAGTACTTC
.,TRBV28,.,TRBJ2-7,CASSLFYTARGTHSYEQYF,TGTGCCAGCAGTTTATTCTACACCGCCCGCGGGACCCACTCCTACGAGCAGTACTTC
TRBD2,TRBV5-6,.,TRBJ2-7,CASSLEPGTSTEQYF,TGTGCCAGCAGCTTGGAGCCCGGGACTAGCACCGAGCAGTACTTC
TRBD2,TRBV2,.,TRBJ2-4,CASRNSAGGPNIQYF,TGTGCCAGCCGAAATTCAGCGGGAGGGCCGAACATTCAGTACTTC
.,TRBV7-9,once,TRBJ2-1,CASSLLPYEQFF,TGTGCCAGCAGCCTACTACCCTATGAGCAGTTCTTC
.,TRBV9,.,TRBJ2-3,CASSVPRTLGGEGTDTQYF,TGTGCCAGCAGCGTACCTCGAACCCTAGGAGGAGAGGGCACAGATACGCAGTATTTT
TRBD2,TRBV4-1,.,TRBJ2-7,CASSQEASGSNYEQYF,TGCGCCAGCAGCCAAGAGGCGAGCGGGAGCAACTACGAGCAGTACTTC